This T cell receptor beta chain was sequenced in a study of blood T cells in healthy people across ages. PCR was performed a second time for roughly 7 to 11 cycles using a sample-barcoded 5' primer and a J-beta primer mix. Unique molecular identifiers of 12 random nucleotides labeled each cDNA. Each CDR3 protein is one row after TCRdb ran MiXCR on the 5' RACE reads. This sample has 600,000 to 900,000 distinct CDR3 sequences, with 20% to 30% found just once. Trimming cost V 2 bases and J 0 bases, with 8 bases left between them. CDR1 is MGHDK, CDR2 SYGVNS, per germline. The CDR3 runs 16 residues. Study-level results: Per million T cells, the diversity of TCR beta decreased roughly linearly as age advanced.

A remark on this clonotype: Its antigen remains unidentified.

Separately, the same data were catalogued under a study of T cells of mothers and their children. Per that paper: The authors used all extracted RNA for cDNA synthesis, at around 1.5 ug per 15 ul. Related mother-child pairs shared slightly more overlap than unrelated pairs, but the difference was non-significant.

The clonotype was recovered from a boy younger than 18 in good health. This rearrangement joins TRBV25-1 to TRBJ1-6, with unresolved D. Material: blood. The CDR3 spells CASSEAGFSYNSPLHF. CDR3 nucleotide sequence: TGTGCCAGCAGTGAAGCGGGATTCTCCTATAATTCACCCCTCCACTTT.